Here is one T cell receptor beta chain with its context. The antigen remains unidentified. V lost 2 bases, J lost 2 bases, and 11 bases lay in between. The CDR3 has 14 amino acids. Germline assignment: CDR1 SGHRS and CDR2 YFSETQ. A sample-barcoded 5' primer and a J-beta primer mix were used in a second PCR of about 7 to 12 cycles. TCRdb reprocessed the 5' RACE reads via MiXCR and lists one record per CDR3 protein. This table holds about 680,000 distinct CDR3 sequences, approximately 50% found once. These data belong to a study of blood T cells in healthy people across ages. Study-level points and caveats: Donors of long life had a larger count of naive CD4+ cells and greater diversity than aged donors.

Source material: blood. This clonotype originated in a woman aged 55-69 years in good health. V usage is TRBV5-1 and J usage is TRBJ2-7, with D perhaps TRBD1 (5 bases). CDR3 sequence: CASSLRQTTYEQYF. The CDR3 region has the DNA TGCGCCAGCAGCTTACGACAGACCACCTACGAGCAGTACTTC.